A selection of T cell receptor beta chains follows, all from one sample in a study of identical twins. MiXCR, run by TCRdb on the 5' RACE reads, gives a single entry per CDR3 protein. The data show roughly 290,000 distinct CDR3 sequences, nearly 9.5% seen once. The sample was also reused in another study, on yellow fever vaccine responses in identical twins.

The material sequenced was CD8+ T cells sorted from blood. These receptors came from a woman between 18 and 29 years old in good health. The CDR3 runs from the conserved cysteine through the conserved F or W. The D gene is left open where the match is weak.

>TRBJ2-7|15|TRBV20-1|NA
CSARDVQGSLYEQYF
>TRBJ2-7|14|TRBV11-2|NA
CASSLGQVGYEQYF
>TRBJ2-3|15|TRBV5-6|TRBD2
CASRYPGLATDTQYF
>TRBJ2-7|14|TRBV27|NA
CASSSLSGGPEQYF
>TRBJ2-7|15|TRBV2|TRBD2
CASSTWTSGNDEQYF
>TRBJ2-3|17|TRBV6-5|TRBD1
CASSYGGFGQGTDTQYF
>TRBJ2-3|15|TRBV9|TRBD2
CASSPRERGVDTQYF
>TRBJ2-5|13|TRBV7-3|NA
CASSRTGLETQYF
>TRBJ2-7|13|TRBV11-2|NA
CASSLGTDYEQYF
>TRBJ2-5|16|TRBV29-1|TRBD2
CSVHEFSGGALETQYF
>TRBJ2-3|15|TRBV29-1|NA
CSGTGWMGRTDTQYF
>TRBJ2-3|15|TRBV4-1|NA
CASSFGPSRADTQYF
>TRBJ2-7|18|TRBV9|NA
CASSVASERGAPPYEQYF
>TRBJ2-7|15|TRBV6-1|TRBD1
CASTPGQGPSYEQYF
>TRBJ2-1|15|TRBV4-3|NA
CASSLGTGTYNEQFF
>TRBJ1-4|12|TRBV20-1|NA
CSARDLGRRLFF
>TRBJ1-1|14|TRBV6-1|NA
CASSPAPGSTEAFF
>TRBJ1-4|13|TRBV29-1|TRBD1
CSARTGRNEKLFF
>TRBJ1-2|12|TRBV7-9|NA
CASTDAPNGYTF
>TRBJ2-6|18|TRBV4-2|TRBD2
CATALAGEVISGANVLTF
>TRBJ2-3|13|TRBV20-1|NA
CSAGPWDTDTQYF
>TRBJ1-5|17|TRBV5-4|NA
CASSNLGGADRDQPQHF
>TRBJ2-7|15|TRBV28|TRBD2
CASSLLLAGVGEQYF
>TRBJ2-7|14|TRBV28|TRBD1
CASRLTTGGDEQYF
>TRBJ2-1|14|TRBV6-4|NA
CASSEGGSSHEQFF
>TRBJ2-3|15|TRBV11-2|NA
CASSSLGGLTDTQYF
>TRBJ2-3|15|TRBV7-9|TRBD2
CASSLAGEDTDTQYF
>TRBJ1-2|14|TRBV4-3|TRBD1
CASSQDRWSHGYTF
>TRBJ2-7|15|TRBV5-6|TRBD2
CASSFSGSPLYEQYF
>TRBJ2-1|14|TRBV20-1|NA
CSARDPDTYNEQFF
>TRBJ2-3|15|TRBV6-5|TRBD2
CASSLTSGNTDTQYF
>TRBJ2-1|14|TRBV5-1|TRBD2
CASSFGGSGNEQFF
>TRBJ2-2|16|TRBV6-5|TRBD2
CASSYVLAATGGELFF
>TRBJ2-7|14|TRBV11-2|NA
CASSLDEQPHEQYF
>TRBJ1-2|16|TRBV6-5|NA
CASSQHISAGAFGYTF
>TRBJ2-7|15|TRBV21-1|NA
CASSPRDRGHYEQYF
>TRBJ2-7|15|TRBV29-1|TRBD2
CSVEMLNGEGYEQYF
>TRBJ2-1|13|TRBV11-1|TRBD2
CASSPLAGGEQFF
>TRBJ2-1|18|TRBV2|TRBD1
CASCLIPPRQGVGGEQFF
>TRBJ2-4|15|TRBV7-8|TRBD1
CASSQGTGGENIQYF
>TRBJ2-5|17|TRBV29-1|NA
CSVEDGRATWDQETQYF